What follows describes a single TCR beta chain. Its antigen is unknown. The sample originates from a study of cytomegalovirus exposure and HLA in healthy donors. PCR involved 60 Vbeta and 13 Jbeta primers. Here immunoSEQ multiplex PCR was the method, and the copy in TCRdb shows in-frame clones only, minus some. Found here are over 70,000 clones, about three quarters of them singletons; the top ten hold roughly 3%. Overall study findings and caveats: When analyzed later, the rates of TCR association showed variation by HLA locus, with DRB1 the most and HLA-C the fewest.

The CDR3 totals 16 residues. V was shortened by 5 bases and J by 3 bases, with 20 bases between the two germline ends. Germline V gives CDR1 SGHVS, CDR2 FNYEAQ. When sampled, the donors appeared nominally healthy, though they likely had unrecorded immune exposures. Input material: PBMCs. The TCR comes from a man aged 45 to 65 in good health and CMV-seropositive. V usage is TRBV7-6 and J usage is TRBJ2-7, with D tentatively TRBD2 (6 bases). CDR3 sequence reads: CASSAAASGQSYEQYF. The CDR3, as DNA: TGTGCCAGCAGCGCGGCCGCGAGCGGGCAGAGCTACGAGCAGTACTTC.